The entry below describes one TCR beta chain. The CDR3 spans 18 residues. The ends lost 0 bases at V and 6 bases at J; junction bases unmatched: 9. Germline V lookup: CDR1 SGHNT, CDR2 YENEEA. These data are taken from a study of shared clonotypes between healthy human individuals. This table comes from immunoSEQ multiplex PCR, and its TCRdb copy is limited to in-frame clones, with some not included. The repertoire holds about 490,000 clones, 76% seen once, with 10% to 15% in the top ten. Sequenced material: PBMCs. This chain joins TRBV11-3 and TRBJ2-2; 11 positions match TRBD1. The clonotype was recovered from a woman aged 35 to 49 in good health. Some clones in this sample may be carry-over from other donors' samples. The CDR3 region has the DNA TGTGCCAGCAGCTTAGAGCCTTGGGACAGGGGGTATCCCGGGGAGCTGTTTTTT. It specifies CASSLEPWDRGYPGELFF. Using reference TRBV11-3 and TRBJ2-2 for the parts outside the CDR3, the full variable domain is EAGVVQSPRYKIIEKKQPVAFWCNPISGHNTLYWYLQNLGQGPELLIRYENEEAVDDSQLPKDRFSAERLKGVDSTLKIQPAELGDSAVYLCASSLEPWDRGYPGELFFGEGSRLTVL.